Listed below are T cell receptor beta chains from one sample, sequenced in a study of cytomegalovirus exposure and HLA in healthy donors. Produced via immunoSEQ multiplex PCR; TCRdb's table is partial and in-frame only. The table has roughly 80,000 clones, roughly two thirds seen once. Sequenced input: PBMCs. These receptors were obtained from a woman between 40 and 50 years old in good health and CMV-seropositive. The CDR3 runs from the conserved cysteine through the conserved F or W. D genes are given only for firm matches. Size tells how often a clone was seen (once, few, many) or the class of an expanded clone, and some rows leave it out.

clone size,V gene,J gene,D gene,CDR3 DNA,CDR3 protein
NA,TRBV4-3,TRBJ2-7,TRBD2,TGCGCCAGCAGCCAAGATGACGGAGCGGGAGGAACCTACGAGCAGTACTTC,CASSQDDGAGGTYEQYF
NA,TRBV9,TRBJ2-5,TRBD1,TGTGCCAGCAGCGTAGCTATTGGACAGGGGGTTTGGGGCCAAGAGACCCAGTACTTC,CASSVAIGQGVWGQETQYF
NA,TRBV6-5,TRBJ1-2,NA,TGTGCCAGCAGTCCCCGGAGGGCGAACTATGGCTACACCTTC,CASSPRRANYGYTF
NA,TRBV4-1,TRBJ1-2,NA,TGCGCCAGCAGCCAAACGGGGGGCTATGGCTACACCTTC,CASSQTGGYGYTF
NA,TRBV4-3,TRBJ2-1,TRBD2,TGCGCCAGCAGCCAAGGTCCTGGACTAGCCATTAACAATGAGCAGTTCTTC,CASSQGPGLAINNEQFF
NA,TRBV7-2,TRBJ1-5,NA,TGTGCCAGCAGCTTCGACGGGCAGGGGAATCAGCCCCAGCATTTT,CASSFDGQGNQPQHF
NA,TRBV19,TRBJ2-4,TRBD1,TGTGCCAGTAGTCTACCACAGGGGGGAAAAAACATTCAGTACTTC,CASSLPQGGKNIQYF
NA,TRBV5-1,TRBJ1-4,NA,TGCGCCAGCAGCTTTCTGAATGAAAAACTGTTTTTT,CASSFLNEKLFF
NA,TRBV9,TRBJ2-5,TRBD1,TGTGCCAGCAGCGGCGCAGGGGGAGAGACCCAGTACTTC,CASSGAGGETQYF
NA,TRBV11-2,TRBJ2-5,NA,TGTGCCAGCACGCACGGGATCCACCAAGAGACCCAGTACTTC,CASTHGIHQETQYF
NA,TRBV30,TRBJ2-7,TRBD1,TGTGCCTGGGACAGGGCAACCTACGAGCAGTACTTC,CAWDRATYEQYF
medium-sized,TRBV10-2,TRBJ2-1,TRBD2,TGCGCCAGCAGTGAGTTTCGGGGGGCGGGAGGGTCGTACGACAATGAGCAGTTCTTC,CASSEFRGAGGSYDNEQFF
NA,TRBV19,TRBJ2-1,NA,TGTGCCAGTAGTATTAGCGGAGGTAGCTCCTACAATGAGCAGTTCTTC,CASSISGGSSYNEQFF
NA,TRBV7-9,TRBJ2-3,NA,TGTGCCAGCAGCTTAGTAGTAGGGGTGGCAGATACGCAGTATTTT,CASSLVVGVADTQYF
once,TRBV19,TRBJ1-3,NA,TGTGCCAGTAGTATCCGGGATTCCTCCTCTGGAAACACCATATATTTT,CASSIRDSSSGNTIYF
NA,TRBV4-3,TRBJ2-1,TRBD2,TGCGCCAGCAGCCAAGATCGAACTTCCCTTTACAGCGGGAGGGTTGCTGAGCAGTTCTTC,CASSQDRTSLYSGRVAEQFF
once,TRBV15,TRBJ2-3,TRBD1,TGTGCCACCAGTTCTGGACAGGGGGCAGGAGGTACGCAGTATTTT,CATSSGQGAGGTQYF
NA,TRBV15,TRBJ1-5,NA,TGTGCCACCAGCAGAGATCCCCAGGTCAATCAGCCCCAGCATTTT,CATSRDPQVNQPQHF
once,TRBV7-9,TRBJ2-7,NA,TGTGCCAGCAGCACCCGCACAGCCGGCTCCTACGAGCAGTACTTC,CASSTRTAGSYEQYF
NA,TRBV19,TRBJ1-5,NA,TGTGCCAGTAGGGAAACGGGGTTCAATCAGCCCCAGCATTTT,CASRETGFNQPQHF
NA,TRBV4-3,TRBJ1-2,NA,TGCGCCAGCAGCCCGGGGGTGGTCAGCGTCGGACTCTATGGCTACACCTTC,CASSPGVVSVGLYGYTF
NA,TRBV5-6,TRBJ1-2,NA,TGTGCCAGCAGCCTCCTAGGGGGTGTAGACTATGGCTACACCTTC,CASSLLGGVDYGYTF
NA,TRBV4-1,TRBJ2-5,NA,TGCGCCAGCAGCCAAGACAGGGAAGAGACCCAGTACTTC,CASSQDREETQYF
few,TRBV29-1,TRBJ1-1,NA,TGCAGCGTACGACAGCAGAACACTGAAGCTTTCTTT,CSVRQQNTEAFF
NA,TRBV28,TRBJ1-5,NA,TGTGCCAGCAGGCTCAGGGCCAGCAATCAGCCCCAGCATTTT,CASRLRASNQPQHF
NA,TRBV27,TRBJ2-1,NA,TGTGCCAGCAGTTTAAGGCAGGACTCCTACAATGAGCAGTTCTTC,CASSLRQDSYNEQFF
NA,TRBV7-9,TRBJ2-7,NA,TGTGCCATCGGAGAGGAGTGGTCCTACGAGCAGTACTTC,CAIGEEWSYEQYF
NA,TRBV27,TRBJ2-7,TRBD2,TGTGCCAGCAGTTCCCGCTTAGGGGCGGGGGGCTCCTACGAGCAGTACTTC,CASSSRLGAGGSYEQYF
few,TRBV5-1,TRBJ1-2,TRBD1,TGCGCCAGCAGCTTAGAGATATGGACAGGGGCACTTGATGGCTACACCTTC,CASSLEIWTGALDGYTF
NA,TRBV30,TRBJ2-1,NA,TGTGCCTGGAGTGAACGGGGAGTAACCACGATCGGCTCCTACAATGAGCAGTTCTTC,CAWSERGVTTIGSYNEQFF
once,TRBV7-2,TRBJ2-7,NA,TGTGCCAGCAGCTTAAGGGAAAGAGGGGAGCAGTACTTC,CASSLRERGEQYF
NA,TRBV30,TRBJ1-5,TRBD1,TGTGCCTGGAGTGGGGACAGAAATCAGCCCCAGCATTTT,CAWSGDRNQPQHF
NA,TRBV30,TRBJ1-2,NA,TGTGCCTGGAGTGGGTATGGGGGGAAGGGCTACACCTTC,CAWSGYGGKGYTF
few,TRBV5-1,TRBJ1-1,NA,TGCGCCAGCAGCTTGATGGGAGGCACTGAAGCTTTCTTT,CASSLMGGTEAFF
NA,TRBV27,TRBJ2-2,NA,TGTGCCAGCAGTCCAAACAGGGCTTCAAGGGGGGAGCTGTTTTTT,CASSPNRASRGELFF
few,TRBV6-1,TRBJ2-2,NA,TGTGCCAGCACTCGGGACACCAACACCGGGGAGCTGTTTTTT,CASTRDTNTGELFF
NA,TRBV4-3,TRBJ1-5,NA,TGCGCCAGCAGCCAAGACAGGAATAGCAATCAGCCCCAGCATTTT,CASSQDRNSNQPQHF
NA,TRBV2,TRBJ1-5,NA,TGTGCCAGCAAACAGGACAGTTTTAGCAATCAGCCCCAGCATTTT,CASKQDSFSNQPQHF
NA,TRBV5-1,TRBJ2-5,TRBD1,TGCGCCAGCCTCGAACCTACAGGGGGTCGAGAGACCCAGTACTTC,CASLEPTGGRETQYF
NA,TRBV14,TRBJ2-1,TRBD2,TGTGCCAGCAGCCCTAGCGGGAGGGACTCCTACAATGAGCAGTTCTTC,CASSPSGRDSYNEQFF
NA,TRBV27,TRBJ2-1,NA,TGTGCCAGCAGTTTTCCACGGGCCCAGGGGCAGTTCTTC,CASSFPRAQGQFF
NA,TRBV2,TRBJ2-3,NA,TGTGCCAGCAGTTTAGCAGATACGCAGTATTTT,CASSLADTQYF
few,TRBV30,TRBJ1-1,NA,TGTGCCTGGAGTTTACAGAACACTGAAGCTTTCTTT,CAWSLQNTEAFF
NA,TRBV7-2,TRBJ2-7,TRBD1,TGTGCCAGCAGCTCTCCGGGACAGGGGACCTACGAGCAGTACTTC,CASSSPGQGTYEQYF
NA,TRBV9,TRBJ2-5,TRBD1,TGTGCCAGCAGCACCGACAGGGGAAGCGGGGAGACCCAGTACTTC,CASSTDRGSGETQYF
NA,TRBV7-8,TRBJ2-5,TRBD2,TGTGCCAGCAGCTTCGGCCTGGGCGGGGGGGCCGAAGAGACCCAGTACTTC,CASSFGLGGGAEETQYF
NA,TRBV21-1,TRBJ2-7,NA,TGTGCCAGCAGCGAAAAGGGGCGAGGACAGGGAGGGTCGTACGAGCAGTACTTC,CASSEKGRGQGGSYEQYF
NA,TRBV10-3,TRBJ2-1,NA,TGTGCCACCATGGCGGGTATTGAGCAGTTCTTC,CATMAGIEQFF
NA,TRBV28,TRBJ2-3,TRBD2,TGTGCCAGCAGTTTATTAGCGGGTGAAGATACGCAGTATTTT,CASSLLAGEDTQYF
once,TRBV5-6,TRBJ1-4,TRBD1,TGTGCCAGCAGCCCGGGACAGGGTGGTAGAAAACTGTTTTTT,CASSPGQGGRKLFF
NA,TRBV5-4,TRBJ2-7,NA,TGTGCCAGCACCATAGGGGACAAGTCCTACGAGCAGTACTTC,CASTIGDKSYEQYF
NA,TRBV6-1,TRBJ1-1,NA,TGTGCCAGCAGTGAAGCTGGCAGGTACACTGAAGCTTTCTTT,CASSEAGRYTEAFF
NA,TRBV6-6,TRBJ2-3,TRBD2,TGTGCCAGCAGTTCTGCTAGCGGGGGGCCCACAGATACGCAGTATTTT,CASSSASGGPTDTQYF
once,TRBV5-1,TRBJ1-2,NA,TGCGCCAGCAGCCTATCTGAGGTCAGCTATGGCTACACCTTC,CASSLSEVSYGYTF
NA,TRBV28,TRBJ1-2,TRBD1,TGTGCCAGCAACAAGGACAGGGGTTATGGCTACACCTTC,CASNKDRGYGYTF
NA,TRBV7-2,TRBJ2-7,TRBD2,TGTGCCAGCAGCCCGACCGGGACTAGCCTTAAGAACGAGCAGTACTTC,CASSPTGTSLKNEQYF
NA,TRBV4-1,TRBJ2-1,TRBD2,TGCGCCAGCAGCCCCCTGCGGGGAGGGTCCTACAATGAGCAGTTCTTC,CASSPLRGGSYNEQFF
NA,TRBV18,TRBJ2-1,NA,TGTGCCAGCTCACCCCAAACAGGGTACGGGTTCTTC,CASSPQTGYGFF
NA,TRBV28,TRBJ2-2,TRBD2,TGTGCCAGCAGCCTCGTTGGGAGGGGCTTCGGGCCCGGGGAGCTGTTTTTT,CASSLVGRGFGPGELFF